This T cell receptor (beta chain) was sequenced during a study of cytomegalovirus exposure and HLA in healthy donors. CDR1 and CDR2 (germline): SGHDT, YYEEEE. V trimming: 2 bases; J trimming: 3 bases; junction bases outside the gene matches: 5. This CDR3 contains 16 residues. The protocol was immunoSEQ multiplex PCR, while the TCRdb copy is restricted to in-frame clones and leaves out a portion. The sample yields roughly 62,000 clones, roughly nine tenths seen once. The sequenced sample consisted of PBMCs. The source of this sequence is a woman in her twenties or thirties in good health and CMV-seronegative. The genes are TRBV5-6 and TRBJ2-3, with TRBD2 identical over 11 bases. CDR3 nucleotides: TGTGCCAGCAGCTTCGCTAGCGGGGGGATAACAGATACGCAGTATTTT. Translated: CASSFASGGITDTQYF.